This is a list of T cell receptor beta chains from one sample in a study of cytomegalovirus exposure and HLA in healthy donors. The table came from immunoSEQ multiplex PCR; TCRdb's copy has only in-frame clones and leaves some out. The table includes around 76,000 clones, 70% detected once. Material: PBMCs. The receptors here all came from a woman between 50 and 59 years old in good health and CMV-seropositive. The conserved cysteine and the conserved F or W are not part of the CDR3 here. Fields, in order: V gene, CDR3 protein.

TRBV7-8,ASSLSGGGAAGELF
TRBV28,ASATGAVETQY
TRBV28,ANSLPSGAQETQY
TRBV5-1,ASSWIRGSEAF
TRBV29-1,SVTDTNNEKLF
TRBV4-3,ASSQGVAGIQETQY
TRBV10-2,ASSERGGNEQF
TRBV2,ASSLTDTQY
TRBV9,ASSVELAGTYNEQF
TRBV19,ASSTHIDTQY
TRBV6-1,ASRFGGGETQY
TRBV9,ASSPGVRGGSPLH
TRBV6-5,ASGSGSYEQY
TRBV14,ASSHRVGAGEGNEQF
TRBV27,ASRGANEKLF
TRBV2,ASSAQGSSYEQY
TRBV28,ASSPTSGTSVYNEQF
TRBV28,ASSLRGSYGYT
TRBV27,ATALGKGASYNEQF
TRBV4-3,ASSPAGIGAYEQY
TRBV21-1,ASSRQGVDGYT
TRBV6-5,ASSRDRVVYEQY
TRBV5-1,ASSMGLSTTDTQY
TRBV30,AWSHFPGEQY
TRBV6-5,ASSYEDSAPYEQY
TRBV7-2,ASSSIHRGRIQETQY
TRBV28,ASRRGQWTEAF
TRBV5-1,ASSPRAAGGLGTGELF
TRBV7-2,ASSFRGTEGYT
TRBV5-4,ASSGDRSSAGELF
TRBV6-5,ASSSPDSSYEQY
TRBV6-6,ASSFPQVNYGYT
TRBV21-1,ASSNGASGGTDSYNEQF
TRBV7-9,ASSLASSGGAHQPQH
TRBV11-2,ASSPIAGRADTQY
TRBV28,ASSLGTGPTVYGYT
TRBV18,ASSPKARSTEAF
TRBV6-6,ASSYSIVEDQPQH
TRBV7-9,ASSPGTGGTDTQY
TRBV4-3,ASSQESPRQGAYQPQH
TRBV11-2,ASRHRTSNTGELF
TRBV11-3,ASSLDSHGRRNTGELF
TRBV15,ATSRDSGPLYEQY
TRBV4-2,ASSQDTETPQQETQY
TRBV6-6,ASSVGQRTNTGELF
TRBV9,ASSVEGEGADTQY
TRBV6-5,ASSYVDRLNSPLH
TRBV2,ATRGDGLNQPQH
TRBV19,ASTRGWGLPGANVLT
TRBV18,ASSPSWGQNRETQY
TRBV7-8,ASSHKNRGPGCY
TRBV6-6,ASLPSGSTDEQY
TRBV7-9,ASSLDWSAGIYGYT
TRBV4-1,ASSQEGAGVVGELF
TRBV10-3,AIADTMDRDYGYT
TRBV5-5,ASSLNPGGRYNEQF
TRBV6-1,ASRRDYQTYEQY
TRBV9,ASSASPTGKVNYGYT
TRBV7-2,ASSQGLAGAEQF